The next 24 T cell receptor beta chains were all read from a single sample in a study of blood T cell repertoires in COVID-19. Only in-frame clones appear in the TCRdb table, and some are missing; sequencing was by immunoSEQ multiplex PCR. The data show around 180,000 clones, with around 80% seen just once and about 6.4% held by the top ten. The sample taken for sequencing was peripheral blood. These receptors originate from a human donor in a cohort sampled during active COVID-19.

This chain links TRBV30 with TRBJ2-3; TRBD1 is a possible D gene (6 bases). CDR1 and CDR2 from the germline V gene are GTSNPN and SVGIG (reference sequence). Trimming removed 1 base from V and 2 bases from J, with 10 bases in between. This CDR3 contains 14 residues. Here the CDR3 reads CAWSGRTVTDTQYF. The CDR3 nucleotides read TGTGCCTGGAGTGGACGGACAGTCACAGATACGCAGTATTTT.

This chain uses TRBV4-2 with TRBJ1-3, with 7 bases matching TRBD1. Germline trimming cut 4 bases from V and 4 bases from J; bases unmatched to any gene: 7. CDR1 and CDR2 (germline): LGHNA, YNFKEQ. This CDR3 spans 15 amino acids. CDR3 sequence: CASSLTDREGNTIYF. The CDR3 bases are TGTGCCAGCAGCCTTACAGACAGGGAGGGAAACACCATATATTTT.

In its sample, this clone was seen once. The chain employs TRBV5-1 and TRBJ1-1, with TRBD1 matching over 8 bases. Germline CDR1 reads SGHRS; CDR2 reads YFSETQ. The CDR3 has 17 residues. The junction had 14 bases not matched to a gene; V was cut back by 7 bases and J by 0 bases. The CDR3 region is CASRPGQGTSMNTEAFF. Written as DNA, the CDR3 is TGCGCCAGCCGACCCGGACAGGGAACTTCGATGAACACTGAAGCTTTCTTT.

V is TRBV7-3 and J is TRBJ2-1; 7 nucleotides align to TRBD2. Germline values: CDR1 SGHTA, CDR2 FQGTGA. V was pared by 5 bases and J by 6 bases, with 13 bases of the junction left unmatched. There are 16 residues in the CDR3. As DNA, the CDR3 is TGTGCCAGCAGCCGCACCCCAGGGAGGGGAGGCAATGAGCAGTTCTTC. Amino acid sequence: CASSRTPGRGGNEQFF. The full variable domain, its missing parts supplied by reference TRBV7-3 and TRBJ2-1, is GAGVSQTPSNKVTEKGKYVELRCDPISGHTALYWYRQSLGQGPEFLIYFQGTGAADDSGLPNDRFFAVRPEGSVSTLKIQRTERGDSAVYLCASSRTPGRGGNEQFFGPGTRLTVL.

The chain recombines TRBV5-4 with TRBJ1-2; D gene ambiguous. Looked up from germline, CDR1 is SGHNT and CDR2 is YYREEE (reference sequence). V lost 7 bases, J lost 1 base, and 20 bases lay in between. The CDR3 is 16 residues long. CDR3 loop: CASSAWVAEVNYGYTF. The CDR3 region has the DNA TGTGCCAGCTCAGCTTGGGTGGCAGAGGTTAACTATGGCTACACCTTC.

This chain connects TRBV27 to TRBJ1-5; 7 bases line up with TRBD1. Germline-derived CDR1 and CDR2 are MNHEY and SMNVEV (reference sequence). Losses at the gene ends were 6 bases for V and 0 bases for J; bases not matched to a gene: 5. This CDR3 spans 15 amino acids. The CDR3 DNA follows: TGTGCCAGCAGCGGGACAGAAAGTAGCAATCAGCCCCAGCATTTT. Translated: CASSGTESSNQPQHF.

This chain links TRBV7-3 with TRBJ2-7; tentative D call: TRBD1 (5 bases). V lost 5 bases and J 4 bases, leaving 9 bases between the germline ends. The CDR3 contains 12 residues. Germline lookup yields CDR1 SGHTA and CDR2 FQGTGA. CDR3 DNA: TGTGCCAGCAGCACTCAGGGATACGAGCAGTACTTC. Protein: CASSTQGYEQYF.

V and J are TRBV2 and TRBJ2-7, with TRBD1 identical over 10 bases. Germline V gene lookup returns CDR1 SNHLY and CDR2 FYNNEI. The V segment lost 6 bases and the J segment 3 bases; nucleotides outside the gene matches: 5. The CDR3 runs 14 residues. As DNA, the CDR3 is TGTGCCAGCAGCGGGACAGGGGATCTCTACGAGCAGTACTTC. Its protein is CASSGTGDLYEQYF.

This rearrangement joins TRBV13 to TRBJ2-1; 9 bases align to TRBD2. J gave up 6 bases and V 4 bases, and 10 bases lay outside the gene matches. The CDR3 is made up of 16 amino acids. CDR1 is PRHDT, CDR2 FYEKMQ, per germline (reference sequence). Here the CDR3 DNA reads TGTGCCAGCAGCTCAAGACTAGCGGAACACGGCAATGAGCAGTTCTTC. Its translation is CASSSRLAEHGNEQFF.

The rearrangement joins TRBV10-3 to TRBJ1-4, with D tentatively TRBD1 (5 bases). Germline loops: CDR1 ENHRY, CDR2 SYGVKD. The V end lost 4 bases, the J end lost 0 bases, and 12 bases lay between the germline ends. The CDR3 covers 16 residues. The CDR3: CAISGGREATNEKLFF. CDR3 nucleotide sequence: TGTGCCATCAGTGGTGGCAGGGAAGCAACTAATGAAAAACTGTTTTTT.

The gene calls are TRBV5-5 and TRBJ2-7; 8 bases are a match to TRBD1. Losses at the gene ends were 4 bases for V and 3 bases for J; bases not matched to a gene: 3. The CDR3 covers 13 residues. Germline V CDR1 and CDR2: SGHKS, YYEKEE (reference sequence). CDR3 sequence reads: CASSHGTGYEQYF. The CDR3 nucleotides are TGTGCCAGCAGCCACGGGACAGGCTACGAGCAGTACTTC.

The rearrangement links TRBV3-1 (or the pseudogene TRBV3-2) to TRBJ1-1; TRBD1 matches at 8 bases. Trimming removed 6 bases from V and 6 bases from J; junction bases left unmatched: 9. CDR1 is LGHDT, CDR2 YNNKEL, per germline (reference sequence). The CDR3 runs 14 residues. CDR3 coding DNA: TGTGCCAGCAGTGGACCTAACAGGGGGTCTGAAGCTTTCTTT. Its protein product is CASSGPNRGSEAFF.

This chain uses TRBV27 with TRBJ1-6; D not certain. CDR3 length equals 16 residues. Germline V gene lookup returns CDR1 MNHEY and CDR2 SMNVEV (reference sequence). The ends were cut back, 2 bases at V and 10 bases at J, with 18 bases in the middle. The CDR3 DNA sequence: TGTGCCAGCAGTTTAGGGTTTGGGGAGGGTGAATCACCCCTCCACTTT. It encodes CASSLGFGEGESPLHF.

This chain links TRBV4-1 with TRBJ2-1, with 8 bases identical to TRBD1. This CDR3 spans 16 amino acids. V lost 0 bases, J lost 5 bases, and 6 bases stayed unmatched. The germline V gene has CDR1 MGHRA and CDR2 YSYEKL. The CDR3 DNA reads TGCGCCAGCAGCCAAGACCCAGGGGGCCTCAACAATGAGCAGTTCTTC. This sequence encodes CASSQDPGGLNNEQFF.

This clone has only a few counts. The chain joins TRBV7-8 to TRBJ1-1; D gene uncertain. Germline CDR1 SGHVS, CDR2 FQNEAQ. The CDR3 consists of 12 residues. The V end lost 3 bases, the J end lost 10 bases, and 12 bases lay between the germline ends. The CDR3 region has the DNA TGTGCCAGCAGCTTTCAGCGGGGAGTAGCTTTCTTT. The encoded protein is CASSFQRGVAFF.

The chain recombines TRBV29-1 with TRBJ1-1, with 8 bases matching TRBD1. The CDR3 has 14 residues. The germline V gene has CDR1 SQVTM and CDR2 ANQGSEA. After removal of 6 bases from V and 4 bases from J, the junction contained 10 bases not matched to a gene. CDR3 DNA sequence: TGCAGCGTCGAAACACAGGGGGTGGGCACTGAAGCTTTCTTT. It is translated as CSVETQGVGTEAFF.

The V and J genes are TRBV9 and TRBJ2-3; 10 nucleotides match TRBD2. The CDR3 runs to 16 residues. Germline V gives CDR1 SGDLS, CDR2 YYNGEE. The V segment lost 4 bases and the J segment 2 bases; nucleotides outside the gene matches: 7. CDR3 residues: CASSTPAGGITDTQYF. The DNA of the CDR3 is TGTGCCAGCAGCACCCCAGCGGGGGGGATCACAGATACGCAGTATTTT. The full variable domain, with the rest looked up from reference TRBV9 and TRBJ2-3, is DSGVTQTPKHLITATGQRVTLRCSPRSGDLSVYWYQQSLDQGLQFLIQYYNGEERAKGNILERFSAQQFPDLHSELNLSSLELGDSALYFCASSTPAGGITDTQYFGPGTRLTVL.

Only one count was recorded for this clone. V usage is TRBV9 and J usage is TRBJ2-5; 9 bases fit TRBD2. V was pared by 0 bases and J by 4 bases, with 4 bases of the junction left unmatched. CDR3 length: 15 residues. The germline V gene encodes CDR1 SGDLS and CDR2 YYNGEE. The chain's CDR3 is CASSVAGSGGETQYF. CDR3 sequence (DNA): TGTGCCAGCAGCGTAGCCGGTAGCGGGGGAGAGACCCAGTACTTC.

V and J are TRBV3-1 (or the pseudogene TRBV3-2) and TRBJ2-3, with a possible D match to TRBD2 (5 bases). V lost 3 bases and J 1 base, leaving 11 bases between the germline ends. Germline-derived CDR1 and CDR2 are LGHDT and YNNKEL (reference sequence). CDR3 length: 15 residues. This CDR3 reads CASSQVVRGTDTQYF. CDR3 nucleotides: TGTGCCAGCAGCCAGGTAGTGCGGGGCACAGATACGCAGTATTTT.

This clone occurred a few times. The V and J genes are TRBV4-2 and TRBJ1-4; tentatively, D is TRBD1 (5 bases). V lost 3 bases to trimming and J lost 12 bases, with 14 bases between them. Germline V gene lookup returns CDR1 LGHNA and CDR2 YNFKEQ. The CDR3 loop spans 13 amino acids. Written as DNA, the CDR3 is TGTGCCAGCAGCCAGGTGGCGGAGGGACAACTGTTTTTT. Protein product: CASSQVAEGQLFF.

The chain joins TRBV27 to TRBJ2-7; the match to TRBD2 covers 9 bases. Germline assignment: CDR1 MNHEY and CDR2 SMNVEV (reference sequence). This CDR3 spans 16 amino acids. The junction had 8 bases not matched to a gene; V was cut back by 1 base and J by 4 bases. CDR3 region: CASSLLAGGRWYEQYF. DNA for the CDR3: TGTGCCAGCAGTTTATTGGCGGGGGGGCGGTGGTACGAGCAGTACTTC.

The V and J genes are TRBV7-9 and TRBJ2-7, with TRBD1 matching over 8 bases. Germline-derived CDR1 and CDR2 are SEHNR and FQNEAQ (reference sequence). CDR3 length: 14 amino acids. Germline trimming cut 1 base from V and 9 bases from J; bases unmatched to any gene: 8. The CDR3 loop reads CASSLGQGNSGQYF. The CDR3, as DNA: TGTGCCAGCAGCTTAGGACAGGGGAATTCCGGGCAGTACTTC. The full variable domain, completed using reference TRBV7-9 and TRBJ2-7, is DTGVSQNPRHKITKRGQNVTFRCDPISEHNRLYWYRQTLGQGPEFLTYFQNEAQLEKSRLLSDRFSAERPKGSFSTLEIQRTEQGDSAMYLCASSLGQGNSGQYFGPGTRLTVT.

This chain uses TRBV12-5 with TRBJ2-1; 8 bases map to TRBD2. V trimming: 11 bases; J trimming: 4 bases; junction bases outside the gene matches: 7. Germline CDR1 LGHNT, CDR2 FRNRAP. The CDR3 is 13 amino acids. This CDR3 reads CAGAGEMYNEQFF. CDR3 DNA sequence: TGTGCTGGAGCGGGGGAGATGTACAATGAGCAGTTCTTC.

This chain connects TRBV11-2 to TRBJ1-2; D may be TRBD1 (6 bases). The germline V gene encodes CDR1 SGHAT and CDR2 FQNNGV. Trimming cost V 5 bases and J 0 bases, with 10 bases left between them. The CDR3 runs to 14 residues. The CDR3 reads CASSRGTSNYGYTF. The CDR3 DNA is TGTGCCAGCAGCAGAGGGACATCTAACTATGGCTACACCTTC. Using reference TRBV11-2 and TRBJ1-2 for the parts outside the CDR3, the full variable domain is EAGVAQSPRYKIIEKRQSVAFWCNPISGHATLYWYQQILGQGPKLLIQFQNNGVVDDSQLPKDRFSAERLKGVDSTLKIQPAKLEDSAVYLCASSRGTSNYGYTFGSGTRLTVV.